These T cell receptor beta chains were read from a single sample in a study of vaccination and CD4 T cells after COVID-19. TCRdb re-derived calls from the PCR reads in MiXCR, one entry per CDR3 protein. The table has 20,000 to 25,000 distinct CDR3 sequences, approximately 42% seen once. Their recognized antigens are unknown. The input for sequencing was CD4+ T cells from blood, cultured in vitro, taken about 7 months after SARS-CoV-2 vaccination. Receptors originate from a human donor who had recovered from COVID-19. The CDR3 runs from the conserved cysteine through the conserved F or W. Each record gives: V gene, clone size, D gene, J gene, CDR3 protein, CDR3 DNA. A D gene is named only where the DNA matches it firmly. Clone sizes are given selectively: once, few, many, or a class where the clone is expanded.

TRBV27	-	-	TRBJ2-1	CASSPTTRVNEQFF	TGTGCCAGCAGTCCCACAACTCGGGTGAATGAGCAGTTCTTC
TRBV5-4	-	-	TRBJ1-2	CASSTVGGTNYGYTF	TGTGCCAGCAGCACGGTTGGGGGGACTAACTATGGCTACACCTTC
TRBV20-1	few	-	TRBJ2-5	CSARRYQETQYF	TGCAGTGCTAGAAGGTACCAAGAGACCCAGTACTTC
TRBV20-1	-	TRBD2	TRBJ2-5	CSAPTSGRETQYF	TGCAGTGCGCCGACTAGCGGGAGAGAGACCCAGTACTTC
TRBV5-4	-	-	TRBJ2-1	CASRPGSSYNEQFF	TGTGCCAGCAGGCCCGGGAGCTCCTACAATGAGCAGTTCTTC
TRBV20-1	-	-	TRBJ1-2	CSATSGAGEGYTF	TGCAGTGCAACCAGTGGGGCGGGGGAAGGCTACACCTTC
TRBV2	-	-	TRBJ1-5	CASSQEGLSNQPQHF	TGTGCCAGCTCTCAAGAGGGCCTTAGCAATCAGCCCCAGCATTTT
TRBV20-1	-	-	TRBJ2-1	CSAVSQPYNEQFF	TGCAGTGCTGTATCTCAGCCCTACAATGAGCAGTTCTTC
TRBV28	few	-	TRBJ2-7	CASRVRSEQYF	TGTGCCAGCAGAGTCCGTTCCGAGCAGTACTTC
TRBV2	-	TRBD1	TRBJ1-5	CASSVPTGGNQPQHF	TGTGCCAGCAGTGTTCCGACAGGGGGCAATCAGCCCCAGCATTTT
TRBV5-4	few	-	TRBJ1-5	CASSWEGPPVYQPQHF	TGTGCCAGCAGCTGGGAGGGACCCCCGGTGTATCAGCCCCAGCATTTT
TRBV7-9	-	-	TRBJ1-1	CASRSSDGSNTEAFF	TGTGCCAGCAGAAGTTCGGACGGATCGAACACTGAAGCTTTCTTT
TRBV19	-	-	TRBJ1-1	CASRSDQGRDGAFF	TGTGCCAGTAGGAGCGACCAGGGTAGGGATGGCGCTTTCTTT
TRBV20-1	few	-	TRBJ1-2	CSASAPRYGYTF	TGCAGCGCCTCCGCCCCACGGTATGGCTACACCTTC
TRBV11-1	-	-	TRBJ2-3	CASSQPPADTQYF	TGTGCCAGCAGCCAACCCCCGGCAGATACGCAGTATTTT
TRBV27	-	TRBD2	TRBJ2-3	CASSISGGRDTQYF	TGTGCCAGCAGTATCAGCGGGGGGCGAGATACGCAGTATTTT
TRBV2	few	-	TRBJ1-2	CASSELGPNYGYTF	TGTGCCAGCAGTGAATTGGGTCCGAACTATGGCTACACCTTC
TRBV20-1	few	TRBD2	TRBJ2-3	CSARKAGVTDTQYF	TGCAGTGCTCGAAAGGCGGGAGTTACAGATACGCAGTATTTT
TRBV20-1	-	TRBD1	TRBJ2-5	CSAAGRGLQETQYF	TGCAGTGCTGCCGGCAGGGGGCTCCAAGAGACCCAGTACTTC
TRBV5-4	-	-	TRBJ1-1	CASSQGITNTEAFF	TGTGCCAGCAGCCAAGGGATCACGAACACTGAAGCTTTCTTT
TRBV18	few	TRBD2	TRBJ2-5	CASSPKLAGDETQYF	TGTGCCAGCTCACCCAAACTAGCGGGAGACGAGACCCAGTACTTC
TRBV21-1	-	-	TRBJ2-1	CASSTSGSNEQFF	TGTGCCAGCAGCACTAGCGGGAGCAATGAGCAGTTCTTC
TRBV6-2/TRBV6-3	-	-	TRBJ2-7	CASSYGQAISYEQYF	TGTGCCAGCAGTTACGGGCAGGCTATTTCCTACGAGCAGTACTTC
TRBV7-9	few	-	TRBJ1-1	CASSLAERNTEAFF	TGTGCCAGCAGCTTAGCAGAAAGGAACACTGAAGCTTTCTTT
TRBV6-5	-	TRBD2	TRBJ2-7	CASSYLASGRRAGEQYF	TGTGCCAGCAGTTACCTGGCTAGCGGGAGGCGGGCAGGCGAGCAGTACTTC
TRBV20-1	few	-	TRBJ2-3	CSATTQDTQYF	TGCAGTGCCACGACTCAGGATACGCAGTATTTT
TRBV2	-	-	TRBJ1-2	CASSESENYGYTF	TGTGCCAGCAGTGAGTCGGAGAACTATGGCTACACCTTC
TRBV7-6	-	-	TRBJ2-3	CASRPSGTDTQYF	TGTGCCAGCCGTCCTAGCGGCACAGATACGCAGTATTTT
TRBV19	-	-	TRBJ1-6	CASSIEGVSGNSPLHF	TGTGCCAGTAGTATAGAAGGAGTAAGCGGAAACTCACCCCTCCACTTT
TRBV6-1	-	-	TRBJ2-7	CASSLAGNDYEQYF	TGTGCCAGCAGTCTAGCCGGGAACGACTACGAGCAGTACTTC
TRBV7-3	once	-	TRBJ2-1	CASSLEGPYNEQFF	TGTGCCAGCAGCTTGGAGGGCCCCTACAATGAGCAGTTCTTC
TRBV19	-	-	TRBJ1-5	CASTLGVAPNQPQHF	TGTGCCAGTACCCTCGGGGTAGCGCCCAATCAGCCCCAGCATTTT
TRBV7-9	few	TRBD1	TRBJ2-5	CASSLSGTGHQETQYF	TGTGCCAGCAGCTTATCGGGGACAGGGCATCAGGAGACCCAGTACTTC
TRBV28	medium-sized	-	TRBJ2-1	CATKDNEQFF	TGTGCCACGAAAGACAATGAGCAGTTCTTC
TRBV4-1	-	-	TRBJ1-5	CASSQGGGDQPQHF	TGCGCCAGCAGCCAAGGAGGAGGGGATCAGCCCCAGCATTTT
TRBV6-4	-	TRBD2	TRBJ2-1	CASSELAGAGNEQFF	TGTGCCAGCAGTGAACTAGCGGGAGCGGGAAATGAGCAGTTCTTC
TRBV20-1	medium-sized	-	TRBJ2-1	CSASWFWRDRPTEQFF	TGCAGTGCTAGTTGGTTCTGGCGGGATCGCCCCACGGAGCAGTTCTTC
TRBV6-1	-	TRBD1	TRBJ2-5	CASSEAYDRGETQYF	TGTGCCAGCAGTGAAGCTTACGACAGGGGAGAGACCCAGTACTTC
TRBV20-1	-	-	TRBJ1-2	CSAREGVDYGYTF	TGCAGTGCTAGGGAGGGCGTCGACTATGGCTACACCTTC
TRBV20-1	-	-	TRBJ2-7	CSAASLANYEQYF	TGCAGTGCCGCTTCTCTAGCCAACTACGAGCAGTACTTC
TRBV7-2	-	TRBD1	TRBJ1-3	CASRPRTGGPGNTIYF	TGTGCCAGCAGACCTCGGACAGGGGGCCCTGGAAACACCATATATTTT
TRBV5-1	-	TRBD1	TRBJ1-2	CASSLEAGGGYTF	TGCGCCAGCAGCTTGGAGGCAGGGGGAGGCTACACCTTC
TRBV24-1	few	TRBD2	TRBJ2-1	CATSDFSGRSEQFF	TGTGCCACCAGTGATTTTAGCGGGAGATCTGAGCAGTTCTTC
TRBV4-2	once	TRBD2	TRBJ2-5	CASSQDGREREYETQYF	TGTGCCAGCAGCCAAGACGGGAGAGAGCGGGAGTACGAGACCCAGTACTTC
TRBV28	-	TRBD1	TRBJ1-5	CASIPQTGARQPQHF	TGTGCCAGCATTCCCCAAACAGGGGCTAGGCAGCCCCAGCATTTT
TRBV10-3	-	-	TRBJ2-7	CAIRSDTGHKYEQYF	TGTGCCATCAGATCAGACACAGGCCATAAGTACGAGCAGTACTTC
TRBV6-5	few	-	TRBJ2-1	CASSYRRSDEQFF	TGTGCCAGCAGTTACCGGAGAAGCGATGAGCAGTTCTTC
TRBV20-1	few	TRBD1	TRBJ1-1	CSAQGQGNTEAFF	TGCAGTGCTCAAGGACAGGGCAACACTGAAGCTTTCTTT
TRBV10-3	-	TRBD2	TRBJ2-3	CAISLQTSGSTDTQYF	TGTGCCATCAGTCTACAGACTAGCGGGAGCACAGATACGCAGTATTTT
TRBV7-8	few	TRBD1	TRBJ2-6	CASSRTGVAGANVLTF	TGTGCCAGCAGCAGGACAGGGGTTGCTGGGGCCAACGTCCTGACTTTC
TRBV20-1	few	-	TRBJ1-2	CSASDGDGYTF	TGCAGTGCTTCGGACGGAGATGGCTACACCTTC
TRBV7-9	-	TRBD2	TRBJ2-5	CASSLAVGERETQYF	TGTGCCAGCAGCCTAGCGGTCGGGGAGAGAGAGACCCAGTACTTC
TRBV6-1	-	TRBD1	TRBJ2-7	CASIGGEFRDRGHEQYF	TGTGCCAGCATTGGGGGGGAATTCCGGGACAGGGGCCACGAGCAGTACTTC
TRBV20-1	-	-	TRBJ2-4	CSASLPSSKNIQYF	TGCAGTGCTAGTCTCCCATCGTCCAAAAACATTCAGTACTTC
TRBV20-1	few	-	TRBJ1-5	CSARQAINQPQHF	TGCAGTGCTCGACAGGCTATCAATCAGCCCCAGCATTTT
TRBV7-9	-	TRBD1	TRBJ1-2	CASSKDRGGSYGYTF	TGTGCCAGCAGCAAGGACAGGGGGGGTTCCTATGGCTACACCTTC